This T cell receptor beta chain came from a study of resident and recirculating memory T cells in vitiligo. The CDR3 loop spans 15 amino acids. Germline lookup yields CDR1 SGHDT and CDR2 YYEEEE. Trimming stripped 2 bases from V and 0 bases from J, with 9 bases between. The assay was immunoSEQ multiplex PCR, and TCRdb's table has in-frame clones only and misses some. The repertoire holds fewer than 80,000 clones, with more than 85% as singletons. This chain joins TRBV5-6 and TRBJ1-5; D remains unclear. Sequencing was done on a sample of blood. This sequence was found in a male donor with vitiligo. CDR3 region: CASSFRGYSNQPQHF. CDR3 sequence (DNA): TGTGCCAGCAGCTTTCGGGGATATAGCAATCAGCCCCAGCATTTT. Together with reference TRBV5-6 and TRBJ1-5, the CDR3 gives the full variable domain: DAGVTQSPTHLIKTRGQQVTLRCSPKSGHDTVSWYQQALGQGPQFIFQYYEEEERQRGNFPDRFSGHQFPNYSSELNVNALLLGDSALYLCASSFRGYSNQPQHFGDGTRLSIL.